These T cell receptor beta chains were read from a single sample in a study of T cell responses to AZD1222 COVID-19 vaccine. The data were produced by immunoSEQ multiplex PCR, yet TCRdb's version contains in-frame clones alone and is incomplete. This table holds around 180,000 clones, 94% found once. The sample was peripheral blood, taken on day 0 of AZD1222 vaccination. The source of these receptors is an adult in good health. The CDR3 runs from the conserved cysteine through the conserved F or W. A D gene is named only where the DNA matches it firmly. Clone sizes are given selectively: once, few, many, or a class where the clone is expanded.

d_call	v_call	clone_size	j_call	cdr3_aa	cdr3_nt
TRBD1	TRBV7-8	-	TRBJ1-1	CASSPWTGTGEAFF	TGTGCCAGCAGCCCCTGGACCGGGACAGGTGAAGCTTTCTTT
-	TRBV28	-	TRBJ1-6	CASSPTQGIRMNSPLHF	TGTGCCAGCAGTCCCACGCAGGGGATCCGGATGAATTCACCCCTCCACTTT
-	TRBV10-3	-	TRBJ2-7	CAMASTSYEQYF	TGTGCCATGGCTTCGACTAGCTACGAGCAGTACTTC
TRBD2	TRBV7-8	-	TRBJ2-5	CASSFHFGPSGKETQYF	TGTGCCAGCAGCTTCCACTTTGGGCCTAGCGGAAAAGAGACCCAGTACTTC
-	TRBV4-3	-	TRBJ2-3	CASSQDNLGSTDTQYF	TGCGCCAGCAGCCAAGATAATTTAGGGAGCACAGATACGCAGTATTTT
TRBD1	TRBV19	-	TRBJ2-7	CASSARQGRLYEQYF	TGTGCCAGTAGTGCACGACAGGGGCGACTCTACGAGCAGTACTTC
TRBD1	TRBV2	-	TRBJ2-2	CASRLGQGAQTGELFF	TGTGCCAGCAGGTTGGGACAGGGGGCGCAGACCGGGGAGCTGTTTTTT
-	TRBV19	-	TRBJ2-6	CASSWDGANVLTF	TGTGCCAGTAGTTGGGATGGGGCCAACGTCCTGACTTTC
-	TRBV24-1	-	TRBJ2-5	CATSVKETQYF	TGTGCCACCAGTGTAAAAGAGACCCAGTACTTC
TRBD2	TRBV28	-	TRBJ2-5	CASSSRTSQETQYF	TGTGCCAGCAGTTCCCGGACTAGCCAAGAGACCCAGTACTTC
TRBD2	TRBV14	-	TRBJ2-2	CASSVTSGAGELFF	TGTGCCAGCAGCGTGACTAGCGGAGCCGGGGAGCTGTTTTTT
TRBD1	TRBV30	-	TRBJ2-7	CAWSTGGYEQYF	TGTGCCTGGTCGACAGGGGGGTACGAGCAGTACTTC
TRBD2	TRBV6-2/TRBV6-3	-	TRBJ2-2	CASSYRGLAGAHTGELFF	TGTGCCAGCAGTTACAGAGGACTAGCGGGAGCCCACACCGGGGAGCTGTTTTTT
-	TRBV6-5	-	TRBJ2-7	CASSYTDSYEQYF	TGTGCCAGCAGTTACACGGACAGTTACGAGCAGTACTTC
-	TRBV11-2	-	TRBJ2-7	CASSLVAGEQYF	TGTGCCAGCAGCTTAGTGGCCGGCGAGCAGTACTTC
-	TRBV18	-	TRBJ1-4	CASSGTNEKLFF	TGTGCCAGCTCGGGAACTAATGAAAAACTGTTTTTT
-	TRBV6-5	-	TRBJ1-6	CASSYPGPNSPLHF	TGTGCCAGCAGTTACCCGGGCCCTAATTCACCCCTCCACTTT
TRBD1	TRBV14	once	TRBJ1-2	CASSQAGQGMGGYTF	TGTGCCAGCAGCCAAGCCGGACAGGGGATGGGTGGCTACACCTTC
TRBD1	TRBV19	-	TRBJ1-4	CASSLIRGQGNEKLFF	TGTGCCAGTAGTCTTATAAGAGGACAGGGTAATGAAAAACTGTTTTTT
-	TRBV5-1	-	TRBJ2-3	CASSRLAGTDTQYF	TGCGCCAGCAGTCGCCTAGCTGGCACAGATACGCAGTATTTT
-	TRBV30	-	TRBJ1-1	CAWSVFGYAEAFF	TGTGCCTGGAGTGTTTTCGGGTACGCTGAAGCTTTCTTT
TRBD2	TRBV11-2	-	TRBJ2-1	CASSASSGRASYNEQFF	TGTGCCAGCAGCGCTTCTAGCGGGAGGGCTTCCTACAATGAGCAGTTCTTC
-	TRBV4-1	-	TRBJ2-2	CASRGLEELFF	TGCGCCAGCAGGGGGCTAGAGGAGCTGTTTTTT
TRBD1	TRBV28	-	TRBJ1-2	CASSSRDRVYGYTF	TGTGCCAGCAGTTCCCGGGACAGGGTTTATGGCTACACCTTC
-	TRBV19	-	TRBJ1-2	CASRPSRQANYGYTF	TGTGCCAGTAGGCCCTCTAGACAGGCCAACTATGGCTACACCTTC
TRBD1	TRBV6-1	-	TRBJ1-5	CASSEGQGMNQPQHF	TGTGCCAGCAGCGAAGGACAGGGAATGAATCAGCCCCAGCATTTT
-	TRBV2	-	TRBJ2-7	CAGAREMEQYF	TGTGCCGGCGCGAGGGAGATGGAGCAGTACTTC
-	TRBV19	-	TRBJ1-5	CASSIGGQGNQPQHF	TGTGCCAGTAGTATTGGAGGCCAGGGCAATCAGCCCCAGCATTTT
-	TRBV6-5	-	TRBJ1-6	CASSPRGSYNSPLHF	TGTGCCAGCAGTCCGCGGGGCAGCTATAATTCACCCCTCCACTTT
-	TRBV5-4	-	TRBJ2-3	CASSLDPGPSTDTQYF	TGTGCCAGCAGCTTGGACCCAGGACCCAGCACAGATACGCAGTATTTT
TRBD2	TRBV7-2	-	TRBJ2-7	CASSLGVAGVDEQYF	TGTGCCAGCAGCTTAGGAGTAGCGGGAGTCGACGAGCAGTACTTC
-	TRBV10-3	-	TRBJ1-1	CAISEPRLAPGTEAFF	TGTGCCATCAGTGAACCCAGGTTGGCCCCGGGAACTGAAGCTTTCTTT